This TCR beta chain was captured by sequencing in a study of PD-1 blockade in classical Hodgkin lymphoma. Study-level findings and limits: CD4+ TCR diversity climbed significantly by C4D1, unlike CD8+ TCR diversity. At baseline, newly diagnosed patients reportedly showed less TCR diversity than healthy donors.

This clone was counted a single time. The antigen is undetermined. Time point specified: cycle 4 day 1 (C4D1), after five to seven weeks of nivolumab. The patients all showed relapse after autologous stem cell transplantation, while their brentuximab vedotin exposure varied. The study recorded best responses of complete response, partial response or progressive disease. This table comes from immunoSEQ multiplex PCR, and its TCRdb copy is limited to in-frame clones, with some not included. The sample comprises 30,000 or so clones, approximately 80% of which are singletons, and around 18% rests with the top ten. The sample consisted of peripheral blood mononuclear cells (PBMCs), taken before the fourth cycle of nivolumab. The sequence was collected from a human donor with classical Hodgkin lymphoma.

CDR3 in amino acids: CASSLAFRDSRNTGELFF. The CDR3 DNA follows: TGCGCCAGCAGCTTGGCCTTCAGGGACTCCCGGAACACCGGGGAGCTGTTTTTT. The chain carries TRBV5-1 and TRBJ2-2; D possibly corresponds to TRBD2 (6 bases). CDR1 and CDR2 from the germline V gene are SGHRS and YFSETQ. V lost 0 bases and J lost 1, with 16 bases in between. The CDR3 runs to 18 residues.